This T cell receptor beta chain is drawn from a study of blood T cells in healthy people across ages. General observations from the study: Possibly, changes in expanded clonotypes were confounded because donor CMV status was unknown. Conclusively comparing naive with antigen-experienced cells was impossible with unsorted PBMCs. Versus aged donors, long-lived donors had higher diversity and more naive CD4+ cells. Observed TCR beta diversity per million T cells went down as age went up. This fall followed a roughly linear course with age.

The CDR3 runs 15 residues. Germline CDR1 is DFQATT and CDR2 is SNEGSKA (reference sequence). The ends were cut back, 3 bases at V and 6 bases at J, with 18 bases in the middle. The authors ran a second PCR of roughly 6 to 12 cycles using a sample-barcoded 5' primer and a J-beta primer mix. MiXCR, run by TCRdb on the 5' RACE reads, gives a single entry per CDR3 protein. This table has around 940,000 distinct CDR3 sequences, 51% appearing once. As concerns this clonotype: Its antigen is unknown.

The clonotype was recovered from a woman aged 60-70 years in good health. Sequencing input: blood. This chain joins TRBV20-1 and TRBJ2-1; D is perhaps TRBD1 (6 bases). The CDR3 bases are TGCAGTGCTAGTCGTACCCAAGGGGGTAGCAATGAGCAGTTCTTC. It is translated as CSASRTQGGSNEQFF.